This is a list of T cell receptor beta chains from one sample in a study of T cell repertoires in cytomegalovirus infection. For these TCRs, the target antigens are not known. TCRdb fed the reads into MiXCR, producing one record per CDR3 protein. The data show 60,000 to 85,000 distinct CDR3 sequences, 20% to 25% seen once. Sequencing used PBMCs, sequenced either directly or after in vitro stimulation (not recorded which). The receptors derive from a human donor in good health (CMV status not recorded). Some clones in this sample may be carry-over from other donors' samples. CDR3s include the opening cysteine and the closing phenylalanine or tryptophan. The order of the fields is V gene, clone size, D gene, J gene, CDR3 protein, CDR3 DNA. The D gene is left open where the match is weak. Clone size is not always given. Where it is, it says once, few, many or a class for expanded clones.

>TRBV6-2/TRBV6-3|many|.|TRBJ2-1
CASSSRSSASYNEQFF
TGTGCCAGCAGTTCTCGCTCTAGCGCCTCCTACAATGAGCAGTTCTTC
>TRBV7-2|many|TRBD2|TRBJ2-7
CASSARFRGDEQYF
TGTGCCAGCAGCGCCCGTTTCCGGGGGGACGAGCAGTACTTC
>TRBV25-1|.|.|TRBJ1-5
CASSVCTGGGQPQHF
TGTGCCAGCAGTGTGTGTACCGGGGGTGGGCAGCCCCAGCATTTT
>TRBV7-2|many|TRBD1|TRBJ2-1
CASSLGGQTDEQFF
TGTGCCAGCAGCTTAGGGGGACAGACCGATGAGCAGTTCTTC
>TRBV6-5|.|.|TRBJ1-2
CASGAQGPNYGYTF
TGTGCCAGCGGAGCACAGGGCCCGAACTATGGCTACACCTTC
>TRBV19|.|.|TRBJ2-5
CASSMGRQRETQYF
TGTGCCAGTAGTATGGGGAGACAGCGAGAGACCCAGTACTTC
>TRBV7-2|many|TRBD2|TRBJ2-3
CASSFSVRGLAGRRGTQYF
TGTGCCAGCAGCTTTTCCGTAAGAGGACTAGCGGGCCGGAGAGGCACGCAGTATTTT
>TRBV5-6|few|TRBD2|TRBJ2-3
CASRTGTSGRFLTDTQYF
TGTGCCAGCAGGACCGGGACTAGCGGGAGGTTCCTCACAGATACGCAGTATTTT
>TRBV19|many|TRBD1|TRBJ1-5
CASSIVAGQGNQPQHF
TGTGCCAGTAGTATTGTGGCAGGACAGGGCAATCAGCCCCAGCATTTT
>TRBV4-1|few|.|TRBJ2-7
CASSQVGTGLLYEQYF
TGCGCCAGCAGCCAAGTAGGAACAGGTTTACTCTACGAGCAGTACTTC
>TRBV7-2|many|.|TRBJ2-2
CASSFRGRLRDTGELFF
TGTGCCAGCAGCTTCCGGGGCAGACTCCGTGACACCGGGGAGCTGTTTTTT
>TRBV7-2|many|TRBD1|TRBJ2-7
CASSYTTGVSYEQYF
TGTGCCAGCAGCTACACGACAGGGGTCTCCTACGAGCAGTACTTC
>TRBV12-3/TRBV12-4|.|.|TRBJ2-3
CASSQTERSDTQYF
TGTGCCAGCAGCCAGACAGAACGGTCGGATACGCAGTATTTT
>TRBV12-3/TRBV12-4|.|TRBD2|TRBJ2-1
CASSPSEWLAGSEQFF
TGTGCCAGCAGTCCTTCGGAATGGCTAGCGGGAAGTGAGCAGTTCTTC
>TRBV7-2|.|TRBD2|TRBJ2-3
CASSILAGGRDTQYF
TGTGCCAGCAGCATTCTAGCGGGAGGCAGAGATACGCAGTATTTT
>TRBV20-1|once|TRBD1|TRBJ2-2
CSARAPRDRGYTGELFF
TGCAGTGCTAGAGCGCCCAGGGACAGGGGTTACACCGGGGAGCTGTTTTTT
>TRBV14|.|TRBD1|TRBJ1-2
CASRRTGGYGYTF
TGTGCCAGCAGGCGGACAGGGGGCTATGGCTACACCTTC
>TRBV7-8|.|TRBD2|TRBJ2-3
CASGPHWTSGSTDTQYF
TGTGCCAGCGGACCTCATTGGACTAGCGGTAGCACAGATACGCAGTATTTT
>TRBV20-1|.|TRBD2|TRBJ2-5
CSALGLAGETQYF
TGCAGTGCTCTGGGACTAGCGGGAGAGACCCAGTACTTC
>TRBV14|.|TRBD1|TRBJ2-3
CASSQGGGGTDTQYF
TGTGCCAGCAGCCAAGGAGGGGGCGGCACAGATACGCAGTATTTT
>TRBV7-3|many|TRBD2|TRBJ2-7
CASSLEAGLAETYEQYF
TGTGCCAGCAGCTTAGAGGCGGGGCTAGCGGAAACCTACGAGCAGTACTTC
>TRBV27|.|TRBD2|TRBJ2-7
CASSPSGGAYEQYF
TGTGCCAGCAGTCCGTCGGGAGGGGCTTACGAGCAGTACTTC
>TRBV7-8|.|.|TRBJ1-3
CASSANQQVSGNTIYF
TGTGCCAGCAGCGCCAATCAACAGGTCTCTGGAAACACCATATATTTT
>TRBV12-3/TRBV12-4|few|.|TRBJ2-5
CASSSGIGETQYF
TGTGCCAGCAGTTCCGGGATAGGGGAGACCCAGTACTTC
>TRBV7-2|many|.|TRBJ1-2
CASSLTGQMGYTF
TGTGCCAGCAGCTTAACGGGACAAATGGGCTACACCTTC
>TRBV7-2|.|TRBD1|TRBJ1-1
CASSALTGVNEAFF
TGTGCCAGCAGCGCGCTAACAGGGGTAAATGAAGCTTTCTTT
>TRBV4-1|.|TRBD2|TRBJ2-5
CASRVSGGRTQETQYF
TGCGCCAGCAGGGTCTCGGGCGGGAGGACTCAAGAGACCCAGTACTTC
>TRBV5-5|.|.|TRBJ1-3
CASSLDGGSGNTIYF
TGTGCCAGCAGCTTGGATGGGGGCTCTGGAAACACCATATATTTT
>TRBV27|.|TRBD1|TRBJ2-3
CASSTIEMTGGRTDTQYF
TGTGCCAGCAGTACCATAGAGATGACAGGGGGCCGCACAGATACGCAGTATTTT
>TRBV6-4|few|.|TRBJ1-1
CASRYRVTEAFF
TGTGCCAGCAGGTACAGGGTCACTGAAGCTTTCTTT
>TRBV12-3/TRBV12-4|many|TRBD2|TRBJ2-3
CASSLAGVGDTQYF
TGTGCCAGCAGCTTAGCGGGGGTGGGAGATACGCAGTATTTT
>TRBV6-2/TRBV6-3|.|.|TRBJ1-1
CASSYSRQGRDTEAFF
TGTGCCAGCAGTTACTCGCGTCAGGGGCGGGACACTGAAGCTTTCTTT
>TRBV7-2|many|TRBD1|TRBJ1-2
CASSLAGGTGIYGYTF
TGTGCCAGCAGCTTAGCAGGGGGGACAGGGATCTATGGCTACACCTTC
>TRBV28|.|.|TRBJ2-7
CASSLYLPPGEQYF
TGTGCCAGCAGTTTATATCTTCCACCGGGGGAGCAGTACTTC
>TRBV10-3|few|.|TRBJ2-2
CAISEVVQGPTGELFF
TGTGCCATCAGTGAGGTTGTGCAGGGGCCGACCGGGGAGCTGTTTTTT
>TRBV9|.|TRBD2|TRBJ2-1
CASSVSGLSYYNEQFF
TGTGCCAGCAGCGTATCGGGACTATCCTATTACAATGAGCAGTTCTTC
>TRBV11-1|.|.|TRBJ2-1
CASSLALGGGNEQFF
TGTGCCAGCAGCTTAGCCTTGGGGGGTGGCAATGAGCAGTTCTTC
>TRBV10-3|.|.|TRBJ2-5
CAISELAEQETQYF
TGTGCCATCAGTGAGTTAGCGGAACAAGAGACCCAGTACTTC
>TRBV2|few|.|TRBJ2-2
CASSEPVSGLGELFF
TGTGCCAGCAGTGAACCAGTGTCAGGGCTCGGGGAGCTGTTTTTT
>TRBV15|.|.|TRBJ2-2
CATSRGSDTGELFF
TGTGCCACCAGCAGAGGTTCGGACACCGGGGAGCTGTTTTTT
>TRBV6-5|.|TRBD2|TRBJ2-1
CASSSRTSGRVSEQFF
TGTGCCAGCAGTTCCCGGACTAGCGGGAGAGTAAGTGAGCAGTTCTTC
>TRBV25-1|.|.|TRBJ1-2
CASSEGGGRSGYTF
TGTGCCAGCAGTGAAGGGGGGGGACGGAGTGGCTACACCTTC
>TRBV25-1|.|.|TRBJ1-1
CASSYLQSTEAFF
TGTGCCAGCAGCTACCTACAGAGCACTGAAGCTTTCTTT
>TRBV12-3/TRBV12-4|.|.|TRBJ2-7
CASSLVSSYEQYF
TGTGCCAGCAGTTTGGTCAGCTCCTACGAGCAGTACTTC
>TRBV7-2|few|TRBD2|TRBJ2-1
CASSLGTSGHNEQFF
TGTGCCAGCAGCTTAGGCACTAGCGGGCACAATGAGCAGTTCTTC
>TRBV29-1|once|.|TRBJ2-7
CSVVFVGSSYEQYF
TGCAGCGTTGTCTTCGTTGGGAGCTCCTACGAGCAGTACTTC
>TRBV7-2|few|TRBD1|TRBJ2-2
CASSPGQGRVGRTGELFF
TGTGCCAGCAGCCCAGGACAGGGGCGAGTCGGCAGGACCGGGGAGCTGTTTTTT
>TRBV7-9|few|TRBD1|TRBJ1-2
CASSLLQGDYGYTF
TGTGCCAGCAGCTTATTACAGGGGGACTATGGCTACACCTTC